This T cell receptor (beta chain) originates from a study of human T cells and chemical hapten exposure. Study summary: Once 0.01% DPC had been applied to the upper back by patch test, readings were taken at 6 days.

This clonotype has just a few counts. Antigen: not known. General observations from the study: Following DPC sensitization, TCRs present above 1 in 1000 frequency showed no change. Donor immune responses may differ from healthy people's, since all donors had alopecia.

CDR1 SQVTM and CDR2 ANQGSEA come from the germline V gene. CDR3 length: 13 amino acids. Trimming removed 6 bases from V and 8 bases from J, with 19 bases in between. TCRdb reprocessed the RACE reads with MiXCR, giving one entry per CDR3 protein. Among more than 150,000 distinct CDR3 sequences, around 23% were seen once, and the ten largest hold roughly 2.5%. Time point indicated: patch test 3, about 24 weeks after DPC sensitization. Treatment here: therapeutic diphenylcyclopropenone sensitization with weekly scalp DPC. Each donor was an alopecia patient between 18 and 70 years of age who qualified for DPC.

Sequences were derived from whole blood, sampled in connection with sensitization to the hapten diphenylcyclopropenone (DPC). The sequence was collected from a woman in her forties with alopecia areata. Some clones in this sample may be carry-over from other donors' samples. The rearrangement joins TRBV29-1 to TRBJ1-2; D may be TRBD1 (6 bases). The CDR3 DNA reads as TGCAGCGTCGTCTGGGGGCAGGGCTGGGGCTACACCTTC. It codes for CSVVWGQGWGYTF.